Sequencing of this T cell receptor (beta chain) was carried out in a study of cytomegalovirus exposure and HLA in healthy donors. Study results and limitations: When the data were analyzed later, several of the most significant clusters appeared to be linked to common viral pathogens.

This clone has only one observation. The antigen is unknown. Primers for the PCR totalled 60 Vbeta and 13 Jbeta. Clones were sequenced by immunoSEQ multiplex PCR, and TCRdb holds only the in-frame ones, with some missing. The sample has about 120,000 clones; more than 60% are singletons. Germline V gene lookup returns CDR1 LGHNA and CDR2 YNFKEQ. With 0 bases removed from V and 8 bases from J, the gap between germline ends came to 13 bases. CDR3 length equals 14 residues. Sequencing was carried out using PBMCs. The TCR originated in a female donor in good health and CMV-seronegative. This sequence joins TRBV4-2 and TRBJ1-2; unclear D gene. CDR3 bases: TGTGCCAGCAGCCAAGATACGGTGGGCACGGGCTACACCTTC. Translation: CASSQDTVGTGYTF.